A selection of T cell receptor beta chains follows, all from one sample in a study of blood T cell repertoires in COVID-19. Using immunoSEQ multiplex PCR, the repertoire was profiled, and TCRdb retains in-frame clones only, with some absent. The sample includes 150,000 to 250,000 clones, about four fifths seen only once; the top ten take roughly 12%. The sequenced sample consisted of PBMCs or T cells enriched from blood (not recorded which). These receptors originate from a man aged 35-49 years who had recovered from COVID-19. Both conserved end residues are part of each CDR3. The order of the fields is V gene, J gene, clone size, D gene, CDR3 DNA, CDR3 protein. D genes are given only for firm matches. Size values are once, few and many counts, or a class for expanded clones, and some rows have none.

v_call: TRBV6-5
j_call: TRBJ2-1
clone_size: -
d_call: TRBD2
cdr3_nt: TGTGCCAGCAGTAAGGGACTAGCGGGACGGAATGAGCAGTTCTTC
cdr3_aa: CASSKGLAGRNEQFF

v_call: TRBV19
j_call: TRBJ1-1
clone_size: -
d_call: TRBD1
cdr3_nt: TGTGCCAGTAGTGTTGACAGGGGGGTTACTGAAGCTTTCTTT
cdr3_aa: CASSVDRGVTEAFF

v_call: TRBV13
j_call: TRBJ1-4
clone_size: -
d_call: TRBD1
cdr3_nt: TGTGCCAGCAGCCCACAGGGACAGGGCGATGAAAAACTGTTTTTT
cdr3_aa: CASSPQGQGDEKLFF

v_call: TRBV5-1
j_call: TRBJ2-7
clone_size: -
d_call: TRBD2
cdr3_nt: TGCGCCAGCAGCTGGACCGGGACTAGCGGGAGCAACTACGAGCAGTACTTC
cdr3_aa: CASSWTGTSGSNYEQYF

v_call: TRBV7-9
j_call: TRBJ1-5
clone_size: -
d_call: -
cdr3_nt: TGTGCCAGCAGCACACAAGCAGGCCAGCCCCAGCATTTT
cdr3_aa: CASSTQAGQPQHF

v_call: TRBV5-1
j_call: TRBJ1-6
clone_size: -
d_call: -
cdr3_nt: TGCGCCAGCAGCTTGGGGACAGTTGGGTCACCCCTCCACTTT
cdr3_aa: CASSLGTVGSPLHF

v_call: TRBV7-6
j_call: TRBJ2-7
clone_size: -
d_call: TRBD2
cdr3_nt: TGTGCCAGCAGCTTAAACCACCCGAAGACTAGCGGGAGTCCCTACGAGCAGTACTTC
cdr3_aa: CASSLNHPKTSGSPYEQYF

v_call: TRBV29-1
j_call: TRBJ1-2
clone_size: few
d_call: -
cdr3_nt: TGCAGCGTTGAAGAAGGGGCGCTTGATGGCTACACCTTC
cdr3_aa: CSVEEGALDGYTF

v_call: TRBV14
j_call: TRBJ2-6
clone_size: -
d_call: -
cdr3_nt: TGTGCCAGCAGCCAAGCATACGTAGCGTATGTCTCTGGGGCCAACGTCCTGACTTTC
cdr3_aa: CASSQAYVAYVSGANVLTF

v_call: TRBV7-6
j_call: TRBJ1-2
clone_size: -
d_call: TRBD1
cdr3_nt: TGTGCCAGCAGCTCGGCCGGGACAGCAGGCTACACCTTC
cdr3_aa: CASSSAGTAGYTF

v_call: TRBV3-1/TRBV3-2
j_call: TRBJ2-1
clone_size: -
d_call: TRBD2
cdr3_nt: TGTGCCAGCAGCGCCGGGACTAGCGGGCTCAGCTCCTACAATGAGCAGTTCTTC
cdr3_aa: CASSAGTSGLSSYNEQFF

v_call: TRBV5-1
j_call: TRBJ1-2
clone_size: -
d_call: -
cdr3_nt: TGCGCCAGCAGCGAACAGTATGGCTACACCTTC
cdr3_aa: CASSEQYGYTF

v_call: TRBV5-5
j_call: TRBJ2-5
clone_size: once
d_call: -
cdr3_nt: TGTGCCAGCAGCTTACAGGGTTGGGAGACCCAGTACTTC
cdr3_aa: CASSLQGWETQYF

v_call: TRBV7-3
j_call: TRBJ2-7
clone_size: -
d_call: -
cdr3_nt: TGTGCCAGCAGCTTAACGGGGCCAGGCTACGAGCAGTACTTC
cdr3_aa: CASSLTGPGYEQYF

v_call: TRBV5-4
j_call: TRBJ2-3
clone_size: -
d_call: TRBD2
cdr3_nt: TGTGCCAGCAGCTTGGCCTGGACTAGCGGAGGACCCTCCGGAGATACGCAGTATTTT
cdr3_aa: CASSLAWTSGGPSGDTQYF

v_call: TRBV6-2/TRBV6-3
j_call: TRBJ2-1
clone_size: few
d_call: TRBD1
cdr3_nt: TGTGCCAGCAGTCAACCGACAGGGCCCGGGGATGAGCAGTTCTTC
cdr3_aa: CASSQPTGPGDEQFF

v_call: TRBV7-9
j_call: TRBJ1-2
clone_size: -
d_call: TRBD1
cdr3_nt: TGTGCCAGCAGCTCTGAAAAGATGGACAGGGATGGCTACACCTTC
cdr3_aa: CASSSEKMDRDGYTF

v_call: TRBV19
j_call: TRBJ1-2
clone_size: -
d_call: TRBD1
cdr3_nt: TGTGCCAGTAGACCCTTAGACAGGGTCTATGGCTACACCTTC
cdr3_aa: CASRPLDRVYGYTF

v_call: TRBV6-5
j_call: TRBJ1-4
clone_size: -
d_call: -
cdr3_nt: TGTGCCAGCAGTTACTCCCAGAATGAAAAACTGTTTTTT
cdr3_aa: CASSYSQNEKLFF

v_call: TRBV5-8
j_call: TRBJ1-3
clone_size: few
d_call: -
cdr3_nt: TGTGCCAGCAGCTTTCCGACAGCAGGAAACACCATATATTTT
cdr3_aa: CASSFPTAGNTIYF

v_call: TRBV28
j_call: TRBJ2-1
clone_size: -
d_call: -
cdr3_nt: TGTGCCAGCAGCCCAGGGGACCCCCGCTACAATGAGCAGTTCTTC
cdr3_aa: CASSPGDPRYNEQFF

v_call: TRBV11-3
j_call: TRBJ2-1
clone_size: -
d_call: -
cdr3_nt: TGTGCCAGCAGCCCGGGGGTCGGGGGCAATGAGCAGTTCTTC
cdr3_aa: CASSPGVGGNEQFF

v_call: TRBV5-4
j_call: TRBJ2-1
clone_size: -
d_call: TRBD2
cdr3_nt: TGTGCCAGCAGCTCGACTAGCGACGCCTACAATGAGCAGTTCTTC
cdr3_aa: CASSSTSDAYNEQFF

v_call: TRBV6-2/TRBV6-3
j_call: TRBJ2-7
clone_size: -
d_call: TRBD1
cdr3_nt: TGTGCCAGCAGTCTGACGGGACAGTCCTACGAGCAGTACTTC
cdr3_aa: CASSLTGQSYEQYF

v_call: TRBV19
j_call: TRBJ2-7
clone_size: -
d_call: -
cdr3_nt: TGTGCCAGTAGTGCCTACTCCTCCTACGAGCAGTACTTC
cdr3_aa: CASSAYSSYEQYF

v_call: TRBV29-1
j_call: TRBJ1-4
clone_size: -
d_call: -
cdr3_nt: TGCAGCGTTCGGGGGGCAGGCGGAGATGAAAAACTGTTTTTT
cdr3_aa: CSVRGAGGDEKLFF

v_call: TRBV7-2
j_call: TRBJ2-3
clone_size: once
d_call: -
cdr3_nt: TGTGCCAGCAGCCGTTCCCGTTTCACAGATACGCAGTATTTT
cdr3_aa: CASSRSRFTDTQYF

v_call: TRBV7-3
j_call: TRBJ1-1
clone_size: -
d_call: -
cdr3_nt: TGTGCCAGCAGCTTGGGCCAGGCGAACACTGAAGCTTTCTTT
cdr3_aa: CASSLGQANTEAFF

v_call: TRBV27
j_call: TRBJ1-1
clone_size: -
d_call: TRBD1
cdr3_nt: TGTGCCAGCAGTTCCTGGACAGGAGCTTTAATAGAAGCTTTCTTT
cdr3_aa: CASSSWTGALIEAFF

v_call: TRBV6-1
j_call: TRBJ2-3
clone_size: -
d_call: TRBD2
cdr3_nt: TGTGCCAGCAGGGAAGGAGGGACTAGCGGGTTCTCTAGCACAGATACGCAGTATTTT
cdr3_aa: CASREGGTSGFSSTDTQYF

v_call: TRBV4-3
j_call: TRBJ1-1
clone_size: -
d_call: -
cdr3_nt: TGCGCCAGCAGCCAAGACGCCGGGACAAGGGTAGCTTTCTTT
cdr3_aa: CASSQDAGTRVAFF

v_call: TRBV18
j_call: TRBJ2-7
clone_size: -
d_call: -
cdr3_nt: TGTGCCAGCTCTCCCTCGGGACATAACGACGAGCAGTACTTC
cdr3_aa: CASSPSGHNDEQYF

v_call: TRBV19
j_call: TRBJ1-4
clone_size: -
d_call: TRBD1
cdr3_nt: TGTGCCAGTAGTAAAGGGGACAGTGAAAAACTGTTTTTT
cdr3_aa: CASSKGDSEKLFF

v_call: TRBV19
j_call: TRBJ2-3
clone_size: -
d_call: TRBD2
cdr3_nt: TGTGCCAGTAGACACGGGGGGACGACGGTCGATACGCAGTATTTT
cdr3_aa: CASRHGGTTVDTQYF

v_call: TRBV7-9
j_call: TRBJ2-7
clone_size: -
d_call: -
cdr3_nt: TGTGCCAGCAGCTTTCGCTACGAGCAGTACTTC
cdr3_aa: CASSFRYEQYF

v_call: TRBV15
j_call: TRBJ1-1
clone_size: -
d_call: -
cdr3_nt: TGTGCCACCAGCAGACAGGGGACGAGCACTGAAGCTTTCTTT
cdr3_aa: CATSRQGTSTEAFF

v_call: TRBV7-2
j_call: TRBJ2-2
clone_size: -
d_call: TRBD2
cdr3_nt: TGTGCCAGCAGCTTAGGTCTAGCGGGAGGCCCAGCCACCGGGGAGCTGTTTTTT
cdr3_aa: CASSLGLAGGPATGELFF

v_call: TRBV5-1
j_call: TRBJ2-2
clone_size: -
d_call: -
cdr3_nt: TGCGCCAGCAGCAGTACAGTCACCGGGGAGCTGTTTTTT
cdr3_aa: CASSSTVTGELFF